Below, one TCR beta chain is given with its context. What it binds is unknown. A far larger clone is just one base off, so this is likely a read error. The sample comes from a study of regulatory T cells in long-lasting Graves disease. General study findings and limits: Patients with persistent disease shared fewer than 3,500 public clonotypes, outpacing the approximately 870 shared by new patients. What was studied was peripheral blood only, and not thyroid tissue.

Building the TCR beta libraries relied on iRepertoire HTBI primers, and CDR3 regions underwent Arm-PCR. TCRdb called the multiplex PCR reads again in MiXCR, with one record for every CDR3 protein. Of a few hundred thousand distinct CDR3 sequences in the sample, 20% to 25% were seen once. The time point was: persistent/refractory GD, antithyroid drugs over 5 years with positive TRAb. Extracted RNA from PBMCs served as the source of the TCR library. The germline gives CDR1 SGHTA, CDR2 FQGTGA. V gave up 2 bases and J gave up 1 base, with 5 bases separating them. This CDR3 region has 13 residues. This receptor was obtained from a female donor with Graves disease. The chain links TRBV7-3 to TRBJ1-1; D gene unclear. Sequences were derived from peripheral blood mononuclear cells (PBMCs), sampled when the disease was refractory, from a patient treated with antithyroid drugs. For the CDR3, the DNA is TGTGCCAGCAGCTTAGGAAAGAACACTGAAGCTTTCTTT. Amino acid sequence: CASSLGKNTEAFF.